Presented here are 25 T cell receptor beta chains from one specimen sequenced in a study of T cell repertoires in cytomegalovirus infection. TCRdb passed the reads through MiXCR, listing each CDR3 protein once. Among about 440,000 distinct CDR3 sequences listed, roughly 30% were seen once. Sequenced material: PBMCs. These receptor sequences come from a human donor in good health (CMV status not recorded). Some clones in this sample may be carry-over from other donors' samples.

This chain uses TRBV19 with TRBJ1-5, with 7 bases fitting TRBD1. Trimming at V came to 5 bases and at J to 0 bases, leaving 13 bases not matched to a gene. The germline CDR1 and CDR2 sequences are LNHDA and SQIVND (reference sequence). This CDR3 contains 18 residues. The CDR3 DNA reads as TGTGCCAGTAGTGGGGGACAGCCGCTACGTTATAGCAATCAGCCCCAGCATTTT. Translation: CASSGGQPLRYSNQPQHF.

In this sample, this clonotype turned up many times. CDR3 loop: CASSSTTIGARDTQYF. The DNA of the CDR3 is TGTGCCAGCAGCTCCACGACCATCGGGGCTAGGGATACGCAGTATTTT. The chain is built from TRBV11-1 and TRBJ2-3; the D gene could be TRBD1 or TRBD2 (5 bases each). The germline V gene has CDR1 SGHAT and CDR2 FQDESV (reference sequence). Trimming stripped 4 bases from V and 6 bases from J, with 20 bases between. There are 16 residues in the CDR3. Full variable domain (missing parts from reference TRBV11-1 and TRBJ2-3): EAEVAQSPRYKITEKSQAVAFWCDPISGHATLYWYRQILGQGPELLVQFQDESVVDDSQLPKDRFSAERLKGVDSTLKIQPAELGDSAMYLCASSSTTIGARDTQYFGPGTRLTVL.

Turning to this clonotype: The conserved phenylalanine or tryptophan normally closing the CDR3 is absent here, so this likely arose from a read error. The rearrangement uses TRBV7-2 and TRBJ2-1; D gene unclear. This CDR3 has 15 residues. Looked up from germline, CDR1 is SGHTA and CDR2 is FQGNSA. Trimming took 1 base from V and 6 from J, leaving 13 bases between them. This CDR3 is CASSLVNSPINEQFL. The CDR3 DNA reads as TGTGCCAGCAGCTTAGTTAACAGTCCGATCAATGAGCAGTTCTTA.

This clonotype was counted ten times or more. The chain has TRBV7-6 and TRBJ2-1; 13 bases are a match to TRBD2. Germline trimming cut 5 bases from V and 3 bases from J; bases unmatched to any gene: 13. The CDR3 runs 19 residues. From germline, CDR1 is SGHVS and CDR2 FNYEAQ. This chain's CDR3 is CASSGETSGGARNYNEQFF. In DNA, the CDR3 is TGTGCCAGCAGCGGGGAAACTAGCGGGGGGGCCCGAAACTACAATGAGCAGTTCTTC. The entire variable domain, with the rest obtained from reference TRBV7-6 and TRBJ2-1, is as follows: GAGVSQSPRYKVTKRGQDVALRCDPISGHVSLYWYRQALGQGPEFLTYFNYEAQQDKSGLPNDRFSAERPEGSISTLTIQRTEQRDSAMYRCASSGETSGGARNYNEQFFGPGTRLTVL.

The chain combines TRBV6-5 with TRBJ2-7; tentative D call: TRBD1 (6 bases). Germline V lookup: CDR1 MNHEY, CDR2 SVGAGI. The V gene lost 0 bases and the J gene lost 6 bases, with 12 bases spanning the gap. This CDR3 is built from 14 residues. The CDR3 loop reads CASSYSSTGFEQYF. For the CDR3, the DNA is TGTGCCAGCAGTTACTCGTCAACAGGGTTCGAGCAGTACTTC.

The V and J genes are TRBV2 and TRBJ2-5; 7 nucleotides agree with TRBD1. The CDR3 is 14 amino acids. J was trimmed by 5 bases and V by 8 bases; bases with no gene match: 11. CDR1 and CDR2 (germline): SNHLY, FYNNEI. The CDR3 here is CASARQGQRETQYF. The CDR3 DNA sequence: TGTGCCAGCGCCCGCCAGGGACAGAGGGAGACCCAGTACTTC.

This chain connects TRBV5-1 to TRBJ2-5; D is ambiguous. V lost 4 bases and J lost 2, with 9 bases in between. Germline-derived CDR1 and CDR2 are SGHRS and YFSETQ. This CDR3 is built from 13 residues. The CDR3 loop is CASSAATQETQYF. The CDR3 nucleotides read TGCGCCAGCAGCGCCGCTACACAAGAGACCCAGTACTTC.

This clonotype has only a few counts. J is TRBJ2-3 and V is TRBV11-2; 7 bases map to TRBD2. The CDR3 spans 16 residues. J was trimmed by 4 bases and V by 1 base; bases with no gene match: 8. From germline, CDR1 is SGHAT and CDR2 FQNNGV. Here the CDR3 reads CASSLVWTSGSDTQYF. CDR3 nucleotides: TGTGCCAGCAGCTTAGTTTGGACTAGTGGTTCAGATACGCAGTATTTT.

This clonotype has just a few counts. The chain carries TRBV6-6 and TRBJ2-5; D is tentatively TRBD1 or TRBD2 (5 bases each). CDR1 is MNHNY and CDR2 is SVGAGI in the germline V gene (reference sequence). The CDR3 totals 16 residues. The V end lost 8 bases, the J end lost 0 bases, and 19 bases lay between the germline ends. The CDR3 here is CASLKGPGRYQETQYF. As DNA, the CDR3 is TGTGCCAGCCTGAAGGGACCCGGACGGTACCAAGAGACCCAGTACTTC.

This clonotype was found a few times. The chain recombines TRBV5-6 with TRBJ1-1; 8 bases agree with TRBD1. Germline loops: CDR1 SGHDT, CDR2 YYEEEE. The CDR3 is 15 residues long. The V and J ends lost 4 bases and 3 bases, in that order; junction bases with no gene match: 8. The CDR3 DNA reads TGTGCCAGCAGCATCCTCGGACAGGGATACACTGAAGCTTTCTTT. Translated, it gives CASSILGQGYTEAFF.

This clonotype was observed many times. The chain links TRBV6-5 to TRBJ1-4; TRBD1 is a possible D gene (5 bases). V lost 2 bases and J lost 8, with 12 bases in between. Germline lookup yields CDR1 MNHEY and CDR2 SVGAGI. The CDR3 is made up of 14 amino acids. The CDR3 loop reads CASSYDLRGEKLFF. The CDR3 nucleotides are TGTGCCAGCAGTTACGATCTCCGGGGGGAAAAACTGTTTTTT.

Details on this clonotype: This clone may be a read error of a much larger clone one base away. V and J are TRBV7-8 and TRBJ2-2, with a weak D call TRBD2 (5 bases). Germline CDR1 and CDR2: SGHVS and FQNEAQ. The CDR3 is 16 residues long. The CDR3: CACSLSSRGNTGELFF. CDR3 DNA: TGTGCCTGCAGCTTATCGTCTCGGGGGAACACCGGGGAGCTGTTTTTT.

This clonotype was counted at least ten times. V gene TRBV7-2 combines with J gene TRBJ2-4; D is perhaps TRBD2 (6 bases). The V end was cut by 1 base, the J end by 1 base, with 17 bases between. The CDR3 sequence is 18 residues long. The germline CDR1 and CDR2 sequences are SGHTA and FQGNSA. Here the CDR3 DNA reads TGTGCCAGCAGCTTAGATGGGGGGTATGTGGGCGCCAAAAACATTCAGTACTTC. It translates to CASSLDGGYVGAKNIQYF. Supplemented by reference TRBV7-2 and TRBJ2-4, the full variable domain reads GAGVSQSPSNKVTEKGKDVELRCDPISGHTALYWYRQSLGQGLEFLIYFQGNSAPDKSGLPSDRFSAERTGGSVSTLTIQRTQQEDSAVYLCASSLDGGYVGAKNIQYFGAGTRLSVL.

The chain couples TRBV20-1 to TRBJ2-7, with 7 bases that match TRBD2. The junction had 11 bases not matched to a gene; V was cut back by 0 bases and J by 0 bases. CDR1 DFQATT and CDR2 SNEGSKA come from the germline V gene (reference sequence). This CDR3 region has 17 residues. The CDR3 sequence: CSARDPFGAGSSYEQYF. The CDR3 DNA sequence: TGCAGTGCTAGAGATCCGTTCGGAGCGGGGAGCTCCTACGAGCAGTACTTC.

For this clonotype: Lacking the conserved final phenylalanine or tryptophan, this CDR3 likely reflects a read error. V is TRBV11-3 and J is TRBJ2-1; a possible D gene is TRBD2 (5 bases). This CDR3 is 13 amino acids long. V lost 5 bases and J lost 3, with 8 bases in between. CDR1 SGHNT and CDR2 YENEEA come from the germline V gene. CDR3 DNA: TGTGCCAGCAGCCGCACTAGCTACAATGAGCAGTTCTTA. This gives the protein CASSRTSYNEQFL.

This clonotype was detected a few times. CDR3 nucleotide sequence: TGTGCCAGTAGTACCCGGACTAGCGGGGGGGCAGGATGGAACGGGGAGCTGTTTTTT. Protein product: CASSTRTSGGAGWNGELFF. This chain uses TRBV19 with TRBJ2-2, with 15 nucleotides matching TRBD2. The V and J ends lost 4 bases and 7 bases, in that order; junction bases with no gene match: 13. There are 19 residues in the CDR3. Germline CDR1 and CDR2: LNHDA and SQIVND (reference sequence). Together with reference TRBV19 and TRBJ2-2, the CDR3 gives the full variable domain: DGGITQSPKYLFRKEGQNVTLSCEQNLNHDAMYWYRQDPGQGLRLIYYSQIVNDFQKGDIAEGYSVSREKKESFPLTVTSAQKNPTAFYLCASSTRTSGGAGWNGELFFGEGSRLTVL.

Of note for this clonotype: The CDR3 does not end in the conserved phenylalanine or tryptophan, so this is likely a read error. V usage is TRBV24-1 and J usage is TRBJ1-2; D is unresolved. Trimming took off 5 bases at V and 2 bases at J, with 17 bases between the two ends. CDR3 length: 16 amino acids. The V gene's germline CDR1 is KGHDR and CDR2 SFDVKD. CDR3 sequence (DNA): TGTGCCACCAGTGGATACCGCCAGTTGGGGAACTATGGCTACACCTTA. Its protein is CATSGYRQLGNYGYTL.

This chain links TRBV19 with TRBJ1-1; possibly TRBD1 for D (5 bases). V dropped 5 bases and J dropped 0 bases, with 16 bases sitting between them. The CDR3 sequence is 16 residues long. Per the germline V gene, CDR1 is LNHDA and CDR2 is SQIVND (reference sequence). CDR3 bases: TGTGCCAGTAGTGGAACGGGGACGACGATGAACACTGAAGCTTTCTTT. It encodes CASSGTGTTMNTEAFF.

J is TRBJ2-7 and V is TRBV6-2 or TRBV6-3; D might be TRBD1 or TRBD2, each matching 5 bases. Germline CDR1 reads MNHEY; CDR2 reads SVGEGT. The CDR3 runs 12 residues. Trimming cost V 0 bases and J 6 bases, with 6 bases left between them. The CDR3 bases are TGTGCCAGCAGTTACTCGAGGGGCGAGCAGTACTTC. Its translation is CASSYSRGEQYF.

This clonotype was counted between two and nine times. The CDR3 bases are TGTGCCAGTAGTCTCGGGACAGGGAATACAGATACGCAGTATTTT. This codes for CASSLGTGNTDTQYF. The V call is TRBV19, the J call TRBJ2-3; 9 bases are shared with TRBD1. The V gene's germline CDR1 is LNHDA and CDR2 SQIVND (reference sequence). J gave up 3 bases and V 5 bases, and 6 bases lay outside the gene matches. This CDR3 has 15 residues.

The rearrangement joins TRBV6-2 or TRBV6-3 to TRBJ2-5; TRBD2 matches 11 bases. This CDR3 is built from 17 residues. Germline-derived CDR1 and CDR2 are MNHEY and SVGEGT. V lost 2 bases to trimming and J lost 4 bases; unmatched junction nucleotides: 9. This CDR3 reads CASSYNSGLADSETQYF. The DNA for the CDR3 is TGTGCCAGCAGTTACAATTCGGGACTAGCGGACTCAGAGACCCAGTACTTC.

The gene calls are TRBV19 and TRBJ1-5; TRBD1 might be the D (5 bases). CDR1 LNHDA and CDR2 SQIVND come from the germline V gene (reference sequence). The CDR3 consists of 13 residues. The CDR3 sequence is CDSSDSSNQPQHF. The CDR3 nucleotides read TGTGACAGCAGCGACAGTAGCAATCAGCCCCAGCATTTT.

This clonotype has ten or more counts. V and J are TRBV7-2 and TRBJ1-5; D remains ambiguous. Germline V gives CDR1 SGHTA, CDR2 FQGNSA. This CDR3 spans 16 amino acids. The V end lost 5 bases, the J end lost 1 base, and 15 bases lay between the germline ends. CDR3 DNA: TGTGCCAGCAGCCCCCGGGTCCTCGGAAGCAATCAGCCCCAGCATTTT. Its translation: CASSPRVLGSNQPQHF.

This sequence joins TRBV19 and TRBJ1-1; possible D gene TRBD1, 6 bases. The CDR3 is 14 amino acids. The germline V and J ends were trimmed by 3 bases and 5 bases, with 13 bases remaining between them. The germline V gene has CDR1 LNHDA and CDR2 SQIVND (reference sequence). CDR3 DNA sequence: TGTGCCAGTAGTATCGGCAGGGGAGGGACTGAAGCTTTCTTT. Protein product: CASSIGRGGTEAFF.

The CDR3 DNA follows: TGTGCCAGCATTAGAACCGGTGAAAAACTGTTTTTT. The encoded protein is CASIRTGEKLFF. This chain links TRBV2 with TRBJ1-4; D unclear. The CDR3 runs to 12 residues. Trimming removed 7 bases at V and 7 bases at J, with 10 bases between. CDR1 is SNHLY, CDR2 FYNNEI, per germline.